This is a list of T cell receptor beta chains from one sample in a study of radiation and T cells in renal cell carcinoma. Using immunoSEQ multiplex PCR, the repertoire was profiled, and TCRdb retains in-frame clones only, with some absent. The sample shows tens of thousands of clones, about 85% of them seen only once. The material was blood, obtained from a patient whose treatment included radiotherapy and nephrectomy. The receptors originated from a man aged 55-75 years with renal cell carcinoma. Each CDR3 is given with its conserved first and last residue. A D gene is named only where the DNA matches it firmly. Clone size is not always given. Where it is, it says once, few, many or a class for expanded clones.

NA TRBJ2-1 NA TRBV5-1 TGCGCCAGCAGCTCCCAGGCAACCAGCTCCTACAATGAGCAGTTCTTC CASSSQATSSYNEQFF
NA TRBJ1-5 TRBD1 TRBV27 TGTGCCAGCAGACCACGACAGGGGACCAATCAGCCCCAGCATTTT CASRPRQGTNQPQHF
once TRBJ1-5 NA TRBV7-2 TGTGCCAGCAGCTTAGCGCGCGGATCGGGCAATCAGCCCCAGCATTTT CASSLARGSGNQPQHF
few TRBJ2-1 NA TRBV2 TGTGCCAGCACGCCGCAGGGGCTTGGTGAGCAGTTCTTC CASTPQGLGEQFF
NA TRBJ2-1 TRBD1 TRBV2 TGTGCCAGCAGGAGGGACAGGGGTTATAATGAGCAGTTCTTC CASRRDRGYNEQFF
few TRBJ1-2 TRBD1 TRBV7-9 TGTGCCAGCAGCTTAGCAGAGACAGGGGGTTTCAGTGGCTACACCTTC CASSLAETGGFSGYTF
NA TRBJ1-1 TRBD1 TRBV5-1 TGCGCCAGCAGTACAGGACAGGTTGGGGGCACTGAAGCTTTCTTT CASSTGQVGGTEAFF
NA TRBJ1-2 NA TRBV14 TGTGCCAGCAGCCAAGGGCGGCCACCCACCTATGGCTACACCTTC CASSQGRPPTYGYTF
NA TRBJ1-2 NA TRBV28 TGTGCCAGCAGTAGATGGTCCCTAGCTAACTATGGCTACACCTTC CASSRWSLANYGYTF
NA TRBJ1-2 NA TRBV5-6 TGTGCCAGCAGCTCCCTAGATGGCTACACCTTC CASSSLDGYTF
NA TRBJ1-4 NA TRBV27 TGTGCCAGCAGTTCACTGGGGAAGTCTAATGAAAAACTGTTTTTT CASSSLGKSNEKLFF
once TRBJ2-5 NA TRBV27 TGTGCCAGCAGTTCGGGACCAGAGGAGACCCAGTACTTC CASSSGPEETQYF
NA TRBJ2-7 NA TRBV4-3 TGCGCCAGCAGCCAAGACCCCGGGCCTCCCCACGAGCAGTACTTC CASSQDPGPPHEQYF
once TRBJ2-7 NA TRBV7-9 TGTGCCAGCAGCTTAGTTAGCTCCGGAGCTCAGGAGCAGTACTTC CASSLVSSGAQEQYF
NA TRBJ1-4 NA TRBV29-1 TGCAGCGTCCTGACACTCTATGAAAAACTGTTTTTT CSVLTLYEKLFF